This TCR beta chain was sequenced in a study of neoadjuvant nivolumab and ipilimumab in lung cancer. Study-wide findings and caveats: Only a single major-pathologic-response sample was available for clonality analysis. TCR richness and clonality were higher in tumors than adjacent uninvolved lung. From pretherapy to surgery, tumor richness and clonality rose with dual therapy. Resected-tumor TCR richness correlated positively with pretherapy blood richness.

The CDR3 loop spans 14 amino acids. The V gene's germline CDR1 is SGHAT and CDR2 FQNNGV. V dropped 5 bases and J dropped 4 bases, with 9 bases sitting between them. Produced via immunoSEQ multiplex PCR; TCRdb's table is partial and in-frame only. The repertoire holds about 20,000 clones, 65% to 80% seen once, with about 7% in the top ten. As concerns this clone: Its antigen is as yet unknown.

The specimen was tumor tissue, collected after neoadjuvant nivolumab, alone or with ipilimumab, at or shortly before surgery. This receptor was taken from an adult with non-small cell lung cancer. V is TRBV11-2 and J is TRBJ2-6; D not certain. The CDR3 bases are TGTGCCAGCAGCGGATCTCTGGGGGCCAACGTCCTGACTTTC. Encoded protein: CASSGSLGANVLTF.